This is a list of T cell receptor beta chains from one sample in a study of blood T cells in healthy people across ages. Via MiXCR, TCRdb re-called the 5' RACE reads, giving one row per CDR3 protein. The sample has about a million distinct CDR3 sequences, about 44% seen once; the top ten hold about an eighth. Sequencing was carried out using blood. The origin of the receptors is a man aged 25 to 40 in good health. CDR3s include the opening cysteine and the closing phenylalanine or tryptophan. The order of the fields is V gene, J gene, CDR3 protein.

>TRBV25-1|TRBJ1-1
CASSVGGSTEAFF
>TRBV3-1|TRBJ2-7
CASARGQGEQYF
>TRBV2|TRBJ1-2
CASSVGQGGYGYTF
>TRBV6-1|-
CASNDVGESNEQYF
>TRBV7-2|TRBJ2-1
CASSLQLAARSYNEQFF
>TRBV4-2|TRBJ2-3
CASSPGGGEVDTQYF
>TRBV7-2|TRBJ1-2
CASSQSTGSSYGYTF
>TRBV6-5|TRBJ1-2
CASISGTGYGYTF
>TRBV3-1|TRBJ2-7
CASSRQGTDEQYF
>TRBV7-9|TRBJ1-4
CASSLVQEIRGEKLFF
>TRBV5-1|TRBJ2-3
CASSLRPGTGVADTQYF
>TRBV7-2|TRBJ2-5
CASSFTGPRVSRGCNEQYF
>TRBV5-6|-
CASSSTGLAVQGTQYF
>TRBV20-1|TRBJ2-7
CSAPRGDSSYEQYF
>TRBV10-3|TRBJ2-7
CAISEGTGPYF
>TRBV3-1|TRBJ2-1
CASSPPRAGVYEQFF
>TRBV2|TRBJ2-7
CASPGQGSEQYF